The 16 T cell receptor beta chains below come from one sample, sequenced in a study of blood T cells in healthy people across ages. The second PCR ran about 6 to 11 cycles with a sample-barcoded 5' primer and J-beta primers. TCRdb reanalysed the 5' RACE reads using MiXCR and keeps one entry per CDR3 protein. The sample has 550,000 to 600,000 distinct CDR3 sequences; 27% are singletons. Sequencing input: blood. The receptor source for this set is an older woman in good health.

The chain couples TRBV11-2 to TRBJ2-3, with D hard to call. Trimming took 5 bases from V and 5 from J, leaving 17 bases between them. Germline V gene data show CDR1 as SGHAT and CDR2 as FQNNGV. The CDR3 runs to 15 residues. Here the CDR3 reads CASSPRTDRIDTQYF. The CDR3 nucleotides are TGTGCCAGCAGCCCCCGGACGGATCGCATAGATACGCAGTATTTT.

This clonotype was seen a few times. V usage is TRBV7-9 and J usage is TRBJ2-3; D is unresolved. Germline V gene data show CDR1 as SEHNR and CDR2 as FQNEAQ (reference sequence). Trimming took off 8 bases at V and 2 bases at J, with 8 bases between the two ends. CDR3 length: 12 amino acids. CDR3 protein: CASPRPTDTQYF. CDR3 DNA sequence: TGTGCCAGCCCGCGTCCCACAGATACGCAGTATTTT.

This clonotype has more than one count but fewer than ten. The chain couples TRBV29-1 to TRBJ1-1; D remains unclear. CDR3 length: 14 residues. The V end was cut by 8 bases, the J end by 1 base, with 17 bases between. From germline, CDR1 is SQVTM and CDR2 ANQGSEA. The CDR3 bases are TGCAGCATCCAAGCGGGGTCCGGGAACACTGAAGCTTTCTTT. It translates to CSIQAGSGNTEAFF.

CDR3 loop: CSVARQGTNGYTF. CDR3 nucleotides: TGCAGCGTTGCCCGACAGGGTACAAATGGCTACACCTTC. The gene calls are TRBV29-1 and TRBJ1-2; the match to TRBD1 covers 7 bases. The V gene's germline CDR1 is SQVTM and CDR2 ANQGSEA. V lost 4 bases to trimming and J lost 6 bases; unmatched junction nucleotides: 8. The CDR3 contains 13 residues.

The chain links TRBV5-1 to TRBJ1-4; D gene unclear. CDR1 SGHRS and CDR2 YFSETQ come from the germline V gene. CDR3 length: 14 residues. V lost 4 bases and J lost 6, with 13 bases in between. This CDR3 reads CASSPGSSDEKLFF. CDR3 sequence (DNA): TGCGCCAGCAGCCCGGGGTCTTCCGATGAAAAACTGTTTTTT.

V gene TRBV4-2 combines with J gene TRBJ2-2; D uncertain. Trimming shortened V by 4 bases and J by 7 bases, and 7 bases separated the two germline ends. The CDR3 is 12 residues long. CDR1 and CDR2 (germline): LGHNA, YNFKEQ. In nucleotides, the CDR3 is TGTGCCAGCAGCCCGTTAGTCGGGGAGCTGTTTTTT. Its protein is CASSPLVGELFF.

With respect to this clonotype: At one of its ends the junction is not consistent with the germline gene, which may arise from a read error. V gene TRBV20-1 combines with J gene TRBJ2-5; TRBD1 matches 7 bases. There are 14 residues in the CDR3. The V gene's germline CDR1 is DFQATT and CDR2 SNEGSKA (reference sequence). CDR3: CSASGGQTKGTQYF. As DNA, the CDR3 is TGCAGCGCTAGTGGGGGACAGACTAAGGGGACCCAGTACTTC.

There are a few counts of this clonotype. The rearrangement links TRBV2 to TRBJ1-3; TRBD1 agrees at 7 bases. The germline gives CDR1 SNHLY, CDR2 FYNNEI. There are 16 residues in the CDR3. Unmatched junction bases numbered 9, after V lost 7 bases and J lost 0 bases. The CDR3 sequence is CASKGTELYSGNTIYF. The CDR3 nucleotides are TGTGCCAGCAAGGGGACAGAACTATACTCTGGAAACACCATATATTTT. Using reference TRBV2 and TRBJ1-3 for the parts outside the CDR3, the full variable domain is EPEVTQTPSHQVTQMGQEVILRCVPISNHLYFYWYRQILGQKVEFLVSFYNNEISEKSEIFDDQFSVERPDGSNFTLKIRSTKLEDSAMYFCASKGTELYSGNTIYFGEGSWLTVV.

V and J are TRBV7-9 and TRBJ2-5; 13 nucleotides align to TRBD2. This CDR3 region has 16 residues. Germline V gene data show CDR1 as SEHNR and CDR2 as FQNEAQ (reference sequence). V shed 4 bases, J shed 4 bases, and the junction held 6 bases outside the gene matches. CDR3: CASSYIGLAGVETQYF. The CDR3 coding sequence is TGTGCCAGCAGCTACATTGGACTAGCGGGGGTAGAGACCCAGTACTTC.

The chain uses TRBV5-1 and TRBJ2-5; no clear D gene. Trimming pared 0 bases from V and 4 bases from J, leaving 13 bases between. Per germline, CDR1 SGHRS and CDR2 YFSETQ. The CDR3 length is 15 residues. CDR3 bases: TGCGCCAGCAGCTTGGCGACCCAGTGGGGAGAGACCCAGTACTTC. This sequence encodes CASSLATQWGETQYF.

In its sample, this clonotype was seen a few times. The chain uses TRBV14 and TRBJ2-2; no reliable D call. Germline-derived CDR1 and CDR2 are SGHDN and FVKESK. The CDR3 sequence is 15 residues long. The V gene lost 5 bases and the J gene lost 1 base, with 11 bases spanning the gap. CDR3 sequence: CASSETGRNTGELFF. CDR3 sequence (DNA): TGTGCCAGCAGCGAGACGGGTCGGAACACCGGGGAGCTGTTTTTT.

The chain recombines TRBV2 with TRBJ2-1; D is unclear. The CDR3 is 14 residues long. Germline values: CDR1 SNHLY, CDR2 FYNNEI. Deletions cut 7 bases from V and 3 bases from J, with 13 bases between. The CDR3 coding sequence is TGTGCCAGCACGCGGCAGGCCCTCTACAATGAGCAGTTCTTC. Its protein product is CASTRQALYNEQFF.

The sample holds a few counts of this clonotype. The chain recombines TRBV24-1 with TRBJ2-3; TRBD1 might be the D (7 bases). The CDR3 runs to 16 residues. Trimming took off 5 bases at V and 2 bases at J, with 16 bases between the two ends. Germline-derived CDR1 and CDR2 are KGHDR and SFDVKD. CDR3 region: CATSGGQGGHTDTQYF. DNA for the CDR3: TGTGCCACCAGTGGTGGTCAGGGGGGTCACACAGATACGCAGTATTTT.

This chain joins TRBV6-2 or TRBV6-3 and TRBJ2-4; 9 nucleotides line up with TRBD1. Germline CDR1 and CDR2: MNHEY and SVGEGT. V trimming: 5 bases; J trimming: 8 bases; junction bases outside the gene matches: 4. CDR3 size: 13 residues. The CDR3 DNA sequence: TGTGCCAGCAGTGGGGACAGGGAGGACATTCAGTACTTC. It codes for CASSGDREDIQYF.

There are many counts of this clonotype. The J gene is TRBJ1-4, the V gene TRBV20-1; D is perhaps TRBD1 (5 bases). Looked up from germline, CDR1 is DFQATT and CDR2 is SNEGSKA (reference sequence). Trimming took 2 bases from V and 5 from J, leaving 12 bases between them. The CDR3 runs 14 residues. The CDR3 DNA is TGCAGTGCTAGACCGGGGCAGAGGAATGAAAAACTGTTTTTT. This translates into CSARPGQRNEKLFF.

CDR3 in amino acids: CASSPGRENTQYF. CDR3 DNA sequence: TGTGCCAGCAGCCCCGGCAGGGAAAATACGCAGTATTTT. The chain links TRBV7-3 to TRBJ2-3; D is perhaps TRBD1 (5 bases). CDR1 and CDR2 (germline): SGHTA, FQGTGA. Trimming removed 5 bases at V and 7 bases at J, with 13 bases between. The CDR3 is 13 residues long. The full variable domain, in which reference TRBV7-3 and TRBJ2-3 provide the parts outside the CDR3, is GAGVSQTPSNKVTEKGKYVELRCDPISGHTALYWYRQSLGQGPEFLIYFQGTGAADDSGLPNDRFFAVRPEGSVSTLKIQRTERGDSAVYLCASSPGRENTQYFGPGTRLTVL.